Listed here are 5 T cell receptor beta chains from one sample, sequenced in a study of T-cell memory formation after mild COVID-19. TCRdb re-called the 5' RACE reads through MiXCR, storing one row per CDR3 protein. Here the sample spans 250,000 to 300,000 distinct CDR3 sequences, around 15% being singletons. Sequenced sample: PBMCs or a T cell subset sorted from them (not recorded which). The receptors here all came from a man in his late teens or twenties who had mild COVID-19 (a few samples of this study predate the infection). Cell type and time point are not known.

This clonotype turned up a few times. The V gene is TRBV4-1, the J gene TRBJ2-1, with D uncertain. Germline V gene lookup returns CDR1 MGHRA and CDR2 YSYEKL. This CDR3 comprises 13 residues. Trimming left V 0 bases short and J 15 bases short, with 15 bases between. In DNA form, the CDR3 reads TGCGCCAGCAGCCAAGATACGGCCCCTAAACGGTTCTTC. Residues: CASSQDTAPKRFF.

V usage is TRBV7-2 and J usage is TRBJ2-3; unclear D gene. CDR1 is SGHTA, CDR2 FQGNSA, per germline. V lost 1 base to trimming and J lost 1 base, with 9 bases between them. This CDR3 contains 15 residues. As DNA, the CDR3 is TGTGCCAGCAGCTTAGGGCCCCAGCGCACAGATACGCAGTATTTT. As protein: CASSLGPQRTDTQYF.

This clonotype was seen repeatedly, ten times or more. This chain links TRBV12-3 or TRBV12-4 with TRBJ1-5; D is undetermined. Trimming pared 3 bases from V and 4 bases from J, leaving 7 bases between. This CDR3 region has 13 residues. The CDR3 DNA is TGTGCCAGCAGTTTGATGGGGAATCAGCCCCAGCATTTT. Its translation is CASSLMGNQPQHF.

This clonotype has just a few counts. The chain joins TRBV7-6 to TRBJ2-1; 12 nucleotides match TRBD2. This CDR3 has 15 amino acids. CDR1 and CDR2 from the germline V gene are SGHVS and FNYEAQ. The trim removed 4 bases at V and 9 bases at J, leaving 7 bases unmatched. CDR3 sequence reads: CASSSLAGGPVEQFF. CDR3 coding DNA: TGTGCCAGCAGCTCCCTAGCGGGGGGGCCTGTTGAGCAGTTCTTC. Full variable domain (outside the CDR3, taken from reference TRBV7-6 and TRBJ2-1): GAGVSQSPRYKVTKRGQDVALRCDPISGHVSLYWYRQALGQGPEFLTYFNYEAQQDKSGLPNDRFSAERPEGSISTLTIQRTEQRDSAMYRCASSSLAGGPVEQFFGPGTRLTVL.

This clonotype was found once. CDR3 DNA: TGTGCCAGCAGCTTAGGATGGGGGACTGGGACCACTGAAGCTTTCTTT. Translating it yields CASSLGWGTGTTEAFF. This chain links TRBV7-6 with TRBJ1-1; D might be TRBD1 (5 bases). The ends were cut back, 1 base at V and 4 bases at J, with 16 bases in the middle. The CDR3 is made up of 16 amino acids. Germline loops: CDR1 SGHVS, CDR2 FNYEAQ. Together with reference TRBV7-6 and TRBJ1-1, the CDR3 gives the full variable domain: GAGVSQSPRYKVTKRGQDVALRCDPISGHVSLYWYRQALGQGPEFLTYFNYEAQQDKSGLPNDRFSAERPEGSISTLTIQRTEQRDSAMYRCASSLGWGTGTTEAFFGQGTRLTVV.